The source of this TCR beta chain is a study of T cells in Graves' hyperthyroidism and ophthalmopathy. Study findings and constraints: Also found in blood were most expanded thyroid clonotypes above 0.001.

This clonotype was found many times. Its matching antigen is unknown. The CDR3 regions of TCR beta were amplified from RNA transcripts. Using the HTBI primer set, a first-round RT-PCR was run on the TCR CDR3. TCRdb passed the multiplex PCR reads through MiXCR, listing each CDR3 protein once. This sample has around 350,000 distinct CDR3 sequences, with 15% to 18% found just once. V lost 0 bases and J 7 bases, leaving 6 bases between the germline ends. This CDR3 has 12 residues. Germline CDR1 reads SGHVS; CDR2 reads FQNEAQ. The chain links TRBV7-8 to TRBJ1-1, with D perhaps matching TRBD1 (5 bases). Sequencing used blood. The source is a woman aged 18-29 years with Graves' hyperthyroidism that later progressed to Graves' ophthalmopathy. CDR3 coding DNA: TGTGCCAGCAGCTTAGCGGGACTTGAAGCTTTCTTT. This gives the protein CASSLAGLEAFF.